In its sample, the clone carrying this T cell receptor (beta chain) was seen a few times. Its antigen remains unknown. This sample was included in a study of CD8 T cells in ankylosing spondylitis. Findings of the study overall: Disease-linked clones were found to be CD8+ and relatively rare in peripheral blood. What appeared characteristic of ankylosing spondylitis blood was a TCR beta motif of fewer than ten highly homologous variants.

Construction of TCR beta libraries was performed using quantitative 5'-RACE with molecular barcodes. TCRdb reprocessed the 5' RACE reads with MiXCR, giving one entry per CDR3 protein. Here the sample spans approximately 200,000 distinct CDR3 sequences, roughly 13% being singletons. Germline lookup yields CDR1 MNHNS and CDR2 SASEGT. CDR3 length: 13 residues. The V end was cut by 6 bases, the J end by 4 bases, with 10 bases between. The TCR was taken from a male donor with ankylosing spondylitis or in good health (not recorded which). J is TRBJ2-1 and V is TRBV6-1; D might be TRBD1 (6 bases). The sequenced material came from blood, either unsorted or a sorted T cell fraction (not recorded which). The CDR3 is CASSTDRYNEQFF. The CDR3 bases are TGTGCCAGCAGCACCGACAGGTACAATGAGCAGTTCTTC.